These 10 T cell receptor beta chains came from one sample sequenced in a study of graft-versus-host responses after intestinal transplantation. Their antigen targets remain unknown. Assay used: immunoSEQ multiplex PCR; TCRdb lists only in-frame clones, some missing. This repertoire shows more than 100,000 clones, about 93% found once; its top ten account for more than 0.09%. The starting material was unstimulated CD4+ T cells sorted from spleen or lymph node cells, obtained before intestinal transplant. Receptors were obtained from a human donor who received an intestinal transplant.

The chain is built from TRBV10-3 and TRBJ2-3; 11 bases fit TRBD2. The CDR3 has 16 amino acids. V trimming: 2 bases; J trimming: 5 bases; junction bases outside the gene matches: 6. Germline CDR1 is ENHRY and CDR2 is SYGVKD. CDR3 in DNA: TGTGCCATCAGTGAGACTAGCGGGAGCATAGTAGATACGCAGTATTTT. Amino acids: CAISETSGSIVDTQYF.

The CDR3, as DNA: TGTGCCACCAGCTACCGACGGACGAGCTCCTACGAGCAGTACTTC. Amino acid sequence: CATSYRRTSSYEQYF. This chain links TRBV15 with TRBJ2-7; D remains ambiguous. Germline values: CDR1 LNHNV, CDR2 YYDKDF (reference sequence). CDR3 length: 15 amino acids. V lost 5 bases and J lost 0, with 14 bases in between.

The rearrangement uses TRBV7-9 and TRBJ2-7; a possible D gene is TRBD1 (6 bases). V lost 6 bases, J lost 5 bases, and 8 bases lay in between. The CDR3 loop spans 11 amino acids. Germline V gene lookup returns CDR1 SEHNR and CDR2 FQNEAQ (reference sequence). The CDR3: CASRQGNEQYF. CDR3 bases: TGTGCCAGCAGGCAGGGGAACGAGCAGTACTTC.

The J gene is TRBJ1-1, the V gene TRBV27; 7 bases match TRBD1. Germline values: CDR1 MNHEY, CDR2 SMNVEV (reference sequence). J gave up 2 bases and V 5 bases, and 5 bases lay outside the gene matches. CDR3 length: 14 amino acids. CDR3 in DNA: TGTGCCAGCAGTCCCAACAGGGGCAACACTGAAGCTTTCTTT. Its translation is CASSPNRGNTEAFF.

The J gene is TRBJ2-4, the V gene TRBV20-1; D uncertain. With 5 bases removed from V and 15 bases from J, the gap between germline ends came to 14 bases. Germline assignment: CDR1 DFQATT and CDR2 SNEGSKA (reference sequence). This CDR3 contains 10 residues. CDR3 protein: CSAQGRRRYF. CDR3 bases: TGCAGTGCTCAAGGCCGGCGTCGGTACTTC.

V is TRBV5-1 and J is TRBJ1-4; 7 positions agree with TRBD1. The ends lost 2 bases at V and 0 bases at J; junction bases unmatched: 10. Germline V CDR1 and CDR2: SGHRS, YFSETQ. The CDR3 runs to 18 residues. In nucleotides, the CDR3 is TGCGCCAGCAGCTTAGGGGGCGCAAAGGGGACAACTAATGAAAAACTGTTTTTT. Amino acid sequence: CASSLGGAKGTTNEKLFF.

This clone was recorded once. The rearrangement links TRBV19 to TRBJ2-1; the match to TRBD2 covers 12 bases. Germline V lookup: CDR1 LNHDA, CDR2 SQIVND (reference sequence). V was clipped by 5 bases and J by 3 bases; unmatched bases: 8. The CDR3 contains 17 residues. The CDR3 loop is CASSSTTSGSFYNEQFF. The CDR3 DNA follows: TGTGCCAGTAGTTCGACGACTAGCGGGAGCTTCTACAATGAGCAGTTCTTC.

The chain uses TRBV28 and TRBJ2-7, with D possibly being TRBD1 or TRBD2 (5 bases each). The CDR3 is 12 amino acids. Germline V gives CDR1 MDHEN, CDR2 SYDVKM. The germline V and J ends were trimmed by 6 bases and 4 bases, with 10 bases remaining between them. In DNA, the CDR3 is TGTGCCAGCAGCTTAGAGGGGTACGAGCAGTACTTC. Translation: CASSLEGYEQYF.

The V gene is TRBV27, the J gene TRBJ2-7; D remains ambiguous. Germline CDR1 is MNHEY and CDR2 is SMNVEV (reference sequence). V lost 4 bases and J 6 bases, leaving 4 bases between the germline ends. The CDR3 is 10 amino acids. CDR3 in amino acids: CASSYPEQYF. In nucleotides, the CDR3 is TGTGCCAGCAGTTATCCCGAGCAGTACTTC.

The chain links TRBV7-9 to TRBJ2-3, with 14 positions matching TRBD2. With V trimmed by 4 bases and J by 1 base, 4 bases remained unmatched. The CDR3 loop spans 17 amino acids. Germline values: CDR1 SEHNR, CDR2 FQNEAQ (reference sequence). CDR3 protein: CASSSGLAGGRTDTQYF. In DNA form, the CDR3 reads TGTGCCAGCAGCTCCGGACTAGCGGGAGGCCGCACAGATACGCAGTATTTT.